A selection of T cell receptor beta chains follows, all from one sample in a study of tumor and adjacent non-tumor tissue in lung cancer. MiXCR, applied by TCRdb to the multiplex PCR reads, yields one record per CDR3 protein. This table has about 110,000 distinct CDR3 sequences, approximately 84% appearing once. Material for sequencing was lung tumor tissue. The receptors shown here come from a man aged 70-80 years with non-small cell lung cancer. Each CDR3 is given with its conserved first and last residue. A D gene is named only where the DNA matches it firmly. Part of the rows lack a size; the others show once, few, many or a class for expanded clones.

abundance	v_gene	d_gene	j_gene	CDR3aa	CDR3nt
many	TRBV14	NA	TRBJ1-5	CASSQRGGNNQPQHF	TGTGCCAGCAGCCAAAGGGGCGGGAACAATCAGCCCCAGCATTTT
NA	TRBV6-6	NA	TRBJ1-4	CASSLGGANGKLFF	TGTGCCAGCAGTCTGGGGGGGGCTAATGGAAAATTGTTTTTT
NA	TRBV6-6	TRBD1	TRBJ1-1	CVSIYSAGQGDTEAFF	TGTGTCAGCATTTACTCAGCGGGACAGGGAGACACTGAAGCTTTCTTT
once	TRBV4-2	TRBD1	TRBJ2-7	CASSQGQGLYKPYF	TGTGCTAGCAGCCAAGGACAGGGTCTCTACAAGCCGTACTTC
NA	TRBV12-3/TRBV12-4	NA	TRBJ1-1	CACSFQDTQKAFF	TGTGCCTGCAGTTTTCAGGACACACAGAAAGCTTTTTTT
NA	TRBV24-1	NA	TRBJ2-5	CATSGERWGRETQYF	TGTGCCACCAGTGGAGAGCGGTGGGGCCGGGAGACCCAGTACTTC
NA	TRBV4-2	TRBD2	TRBJ2-7	CARSRAGGPHEQYF	TGTGCCAGAAGCCGAGCGGGAGGGCCCCACGAACAGTATTTC
NA	TRBV5-1	NA	TRBJ2-7	CARSSDTYEQYF	TGCGCGAGGAGCTCGGACACCTACGAGCAGTACTTC
NA	TRBV6-1	NA	TRBJ1-2	CASTPYRGGNYGYTF	TGTGCCAGCACCCCCTATAGGGGAGGCAATTATGGCTACACCTTC
NA	TRBV6-2/TRBV6-3	TRBD1	TRBJ2-5	CASRPRGQGTRETQYF	TGTGCCAGCAGGCCCCGTGGACAGGGGACTCGGGAGACCCAGTACTTC
NA	TRBV6-6	TRBD1	TRBJ2-7	CVSSYSVGQPSYEQYF	TGTGTCAGTAGTTACTCGGTGGGACAGCCCTCCTACGAGCAGTACTTC
many	TRBV12-3/TRBV12-4	NA	TRBJ2-4	CASSLAPGKGVNIQYF	TGTGCCAGCAGTTTAGCTCCGGGAAAGGGGGTTAACATTCAGTACTTC
NA	TRBV5-4	NA	TRBJ2-5	CASGLEGEEAQYF	TGTGCCAGCGGCTTGGAGGGGGAAGAGGCCCAGTACTTC
NA	TRBV20-1	NA	TRBJ1-2	CSAKGSYTF	TGCAGTGCTAAAGGTAGCTACACCTTC
NA	TRBV6-2/TRBV6-3	NA	TRBJ1-5	CANSSFLDISNQPQHF	TGTGCCAATAGCTCTTTCCTAGACATTAGCAATCAGCCCCAGCATTTT
NA	TRBV29-1	NA	TRBJ2-2	CGVGETGELFF	TGCGGCGTTGGGGAAACCGGGGAGCTGTTTTTT
few	TRBV12-3/TRBV12-4	NA	TRBJ2-7	CASSLGSIYEQYF	TGTGCCAGTAGTTTGGGCAGCATCTACGAGCAGTACTTC
NA	TRBV6-5	NA	TRBJ2-7	CASLRPAGGTSSYKQYF	TGTGCCAGCTTGCGACCAGCCGGCGGGACAAGCTCCTACAAGCAGTACTTC
NA	TRBV11-2	NA	TRBJ2-7	CTSSGDSVSYEQYF	TGTACCAGTAGCGGGGACAGCGTAAGCTACGAGCAGTACTTC
NA	TRBV20-1	NA	TRBJ1-1	CSARDLERLDTEAFF	TGCAGTGCTAGAGATCTTGAAAGACTAGACACTGAAGCTTTCTTT
NA	TRBV6-2/TRBV6-3	TRBD2	TRBJ2-3	CTSSYASGSWVTQYF	TGTACCAGCAGTTACGCTAGCGGGAGTTGGGTTACACAGTATTTT
NA	TRBV4-1	NA	TRBJ2-5	CASSQQWWQATQYF	TGCGCCAGCAGCCAACAATGGTGGCAAGCGACCCAATACTTC
NA	TRBV6-2/TRBV6-3	TRBD1	TRBJ2-1	CASNRGGYNELFF	TGTGCCAGCAACAGGGGCGGTTACAATGAGCTCTTCTTC
NA	TRBV12-3/TRBV12-4	NA	TRBJ2-3	CASKNRELHQSQYF	TGTGCCAGCAAGAACAGGGAGTTGCATCAGTCCCAGTATTTT
NA	TRBV6-2/TRBV6-3	NA	TRBJ1-5	CARNSMMIGHRNQPQHF	TGTGCCAGAAATTCTATGATGATTGGACATCGCAATCAGCCCCAGCATTTT
NA	TRBV11-3	NA	TRBJ1-6	CASSLGTWNSLLHF	TGTGCCAGCAGCCTTGGGACATGGAATTCACTCCTCCACTTT
NA	TRBV29-1	NA	TRBJ2-3	CSVESGTRSSDTQYF	TGTAGCGTTGAATCCGGAACAAGGTCCTCAGATACGCAGTATTTT
medium-sized	TRBV11-2	NA	TRBJ2-1	CASSPGAHSFVDEQFF	TGTGCCAGCAGCCCCGGGGCTCACAGCTTTGTTGATGAGCAGTTCTTC
NA	TRBV5-1	NA	TRBJ1-1	CASSKDNQKTEAFF	TGCGCCAGCAGCAAGGACAACCAGAAGACTGAAGCTTTCTTT
NA	TRBV11-3	TRBD1	TRBJ1-1	CTSSLKTGWMNSEAFF	TGTACTAGCAGCTTAAAGACAGGGTGGATGAACAGTGAAGCTTTCTTT
NA	TRBV11-2	NA	TRBJ2-2	CARSLDGQSGELFF	TGCGCCAGGAGCCTGGACGGTCAGTCCGGGGAGCTGTTTTTT
few	TRBV29-1	NA	TRBJ2-2	CSVDVAEGTGELFF	TGCAGTGTTGACGTAGCGGAGGGCACCGGGGAGCTGTTTTTT
NA	TRBV10-2	NA	TRBJ1-6	CTSSSQLGINNSPLHF	TGTACCAGCAGCTCACAATTGGGCATTAATAATTCACCCCTCCACTTT
many	TRBV21-1	NA	TRBJ2-7	CASSRWASERTGLYEQYF	TGTGCCAGCAGCCGCTGGGCCTCCGAAAGGACCGGACTCTACGAGCAGTACTTC
NA	TRBV10-2	NA	TRBJ1-5	CASSGSGANQPQHF	TGCGCCAGCAGCGGGTCAGGGGCCAATCAGCCCCAACATTTT
NA	TRBV5-4	NA	TRBJ2-1	CVSSFGGRVGNEQFF	TGTGTCAGCAGTTTTGGGGGCAGGGTGGGGAATGAACAGTTCTTC
NA	TRBV20-1	NA	TRBJ2-7	CSARDPTIRTNSYKQYF	TGCAGTGCTAGAGATCCGACAATCAGGACGAACTCCTACAAGCAGTATTTC
NA	TRBV6-5	NA	TRBJ2-3	CASSYYEGAVATQNF	TGTGCCAGCAGTTATTACGAGGGCGCCGTTGCCACGCAAAATTTT
NA	TRBV6-1	NA	TRBJ2-7	CASSAGTYSYEQYF	TGTGCCAGCAGCGCGGGGACCTACTCCTACGAGCAGTACTTC
NA	TRBV28	NA	TRBJ1-2	CASNLVGRTYVYTF	TGTGCCAGCAATTTGGTCGGCAGAACCTATGTCTACACCTTC
NA	TRBV5-1	NA	TRBJ2-7	CASRFGPGDVSYEQYF	TGCGCCAGCAGGTTCGGTCCGGGGGACGTCTCTTACGAGCAGTACTTC
NA	TRBV29-1	NA	TRBJ2-1	CSAAYRLEGEHFF	TGCAGCGCTGCCTACAGGTTGGAAGGTGAGCACTTCTTC
NA	TRBV6-1	NA	TRBJ2-3	CASSEDSTGGADMQYF	TGTGCCAGCAGTGAAGATAGCACCGGAGGAGCCGATATGCAGTATTTT
once	TRBV10-3	TRBD1	TRBJ2-1	CASRDSFYNEQFF	TGTGCCAGCCGGGACAGTTTCTACAATGAGCAGTTCTTC
NA	TRBV12-3/TRBV12-4	TRBD1	TRBJ2-5	CASKAGQGSTQYF	TGTGCCAGCAAAGCCGGACAGGGCTCCACCCAGTACTTC
many	TRBV6-6	TRBD1	TRBJ1-1	CASRTGTGMATEAFF	TGTGCCAGCAGAACCGGGACAGGAATGGCGACTGAAGCTTTCTTT
NA	TRBV12-5	TRBD2	TRBJ2-1	CASDLPSGGIYNEQFF	TGTGCTAGTGATTTGCCTAGCGGGGGGATCTACAATGAGCAGTTCTTC
NA	TRBV14	TRBD2	TRBJ2-2	CASRRTSGANTGELLF	TGCGCCAGCAGGCGTACTAGCGGAGCGAACACCGGGGAGCTGCTTTTT
many	TRBV4-1	NA	TRBJ2-1	CASSRSTGLTYNEQFF	TGCGCCAGCAGCCGCTCCACGGGGCTTACCTACAATGAGCAGTTCTTC